The rows below give T cell receptor beta chains drawn from one sample of a study of blood T cell repertoires in COVID-19. TCRdb's table, derived via immunoSEQ multiplex PCR, lists solely in-frame clones and lacks some. The table shows roughly 120,000 clones, with 75% to 85% occurring only once. Sample: peripheral blood. These receptor sequences come from a woman aged 80 or over with acute or convalescent COVID-19. The CDR3 runs from the conserved cysteine through the conserved F or W. The order of the fields is clone size, V gene, D gene, J gene, CDR3 DNA, CDR3 protein. D genes are given only for firm matches. The size entry is marked missing in some rows and otherwise reads once, few, many or a size class.

clone size: .; V gene: TRBV11-2; D gene: .; J gene: TRBJ1-1; CDR3 DNA: TGTGCCAGCAGCTTAGGGGGCCTAAGCACTGAAGCTTTCTTT; CDR3 protein: CASSLGGLSTEAFF
clone size: .; V gene: TRBV7-2; D gene: TRBD1; J gene: TRBJ2-7; CDR3 DNA: TGTGCCAGCAGCCTTAAGGGGGCAGACGAGCAGTACTTC; CDR3 protein: CASSLKGADEQYF
clone size: once; V gene: TRBV28; D gene: .; J gene: TRBJ1-5; CDR3 DNA: TGTGCCAGCAGTTTACAGGGTATCGATGGGCCCCAGCATTTT; CDR3 protein: CASSLQGIDGPQHF
clone size: .; V gene: TRBV5-5; D gene: .; J gene: TRBJ1-3; CDR3 DNA: TGTGCCAGCAGCTTGGCGGCGGCCTCTGGAAACACCATATATTTT; CDR3 protein: CASSLAAASGNTIYF
clone size: .; V gene: TRBV5-4; D gene: TRBD1; J gene: TRBJ1-5; CDR3 DNA: TGTGCCAGCAGCTTGGGGGGGACAGGGGAGATTCAGCCCCAGCATTTT; CDR3 protein: CASSLGGTGEIQPQHF
clone size: .; V gene: TRBV5-4; D gene: TRBD2; J gene: TRBJ2-3; CDR3 DNA: TGTGCCAGCAGCTTGATGGTCCTAGCGGGAGGCGATACGCAGTATTTT; CDR3 protein: CASSLMVLAGGDTQYF
clone size: .; V gene: TRBV2; D gene: .; J gene: TRBJ2-6; CDR3 DNA: TGTGCCAGCAGTAGCTCCAGGGCTGGGGCCAACGTCCTGACTTTC; CDR3 protein: CASSSSRAGANVLTF
clone size: .; V gene: TRBV30; D gene: .; J gene: TRBJ1-3; CDR3 DNA: TGTGCCTGGAGTGACCGATCGGCTGGAAACACCATATATTTT; CDR3 protein: CAWSDRSAGNTIYF
clone size: .; V gene: TRBV9; D gene: TRBD2; J gene: TRBJ2-3; CDR3 DNA: TGTGCCAGCAGCGTAGATGTTAGCGGGGGGCCTTTGGATACGCAGTATTTT; CDR3 protein: CASSVDVSGGPLDTQYF
clone size: .; V gene: TRBV2; D gene: TRBD1; J gene: TRBJ1-2; CDR3 DNA: TGTGCCAGCAGAAACAGGGGTTTGAACTATGGCTACACCTTC; CDR3 protein: CASRNRGLNYGYTF
clone size: .; V gene: TRBV5-1; D gene: .; J gene: TRBJ1-1; CDR3 DNA: TGCGCCAGCAGCACAACAGTGGGGCAGTTGAACACTGAAGCTTTCTTT; CDR3 protein: CASSTTVGQLNTEAFF
clone size: .; V gene: TRBV19; D gene: TRBD1; J gene: TRBJ1-2; CDR3 DNA: TGTGCCAGCTCACTACAGGGGACCTATGGCTACACCTTC; CDR3 protein: CASSLQGTYGYTF
clone size: .; V gene: TRBV7-8; D gene: TRBD1; J gene: TRBJ2-2; CDR3 DNA: TGTGCCAGCAGCGTGGGGACAGCGAACACCGGGGAGCTGTTTTTT; CDR3 protein: CASSVGTANTGELFF
clone size: .; V gene: TRBV30; D gene: TRBD1; J gene: TRBJ1-2; CDR3 DNA: TGTGCCTTGACAGGGGGCCTTTATGGCTACACCTTC; CDR3 protein: CALTGGLYGYTF
clone size: .; V gene: TRBV9; D gene: .; J gene: TRBJ2-1; CDR3 DNA: TGTGCCAGCAGCGCAGAGGGTGGGCAGTTCTTC; CDR3 protein: CASSAEGGQFF
clone size: few; V gene: TRBV3-1/TRBV3-2; D gene: .; J gene: TRBJ1-3; CDR3 DNA: TGTGCCAGCAGCCAAGATCACTTGGTGGTCCCTGGAAACACCATATATTTT; CDR3 protein: CASSQDHLVVPGNTIYF
clone size: .; V gene: TRBV10-2; D gene: TRBD2; J gene: TRBJ2-5; CDR3 DNA: TGCGCCAGCAGGGGGACTAGCGGGGGAGGAGAGACCCAGTACTTC; CDR3 protein: CASRGTSGGGETQYF
clone size: .; V gene: TRBV6-2/TRBV6-3; D gene: .; J gene: TRBJ1-2; CDR3 DNA: TGTGCCAGCAGCATGAGGGACTATGGCTACACCTTC; CDR3 protein: CASSMRDYGYTF
clone size: .; V gene: TRBV29-1; D gene: .; J gene: TRBJ2-7; CDR3 DNA: TGCAGCGTTGAAGAGGGAGGCGAGCAGTACTTC; CDR3 protein: CSVEEGGEQYF
clone size: .; V gene: TRBV5-1; D gene: .; J gene: TRBJ2-3; CDR3 DNA: TGCGCCAGCAGCCAGCAGGGTGTGGAAACAGATACGCAGTATTTT; CDR3 protein: CASSQQGVETDTQYF
clone size: .; V gene: TRBV7-8; D gene: .; J gene: TRBJ2-7; CDR3 DNA: TGTGCCAGCAGTCCCCGCGAGGTCCCCTACGAGCAGTACTTC; CDR3 protein: CASSPREVPYEQYF
clone size: .; V gene: TRBV7-2; D gene: .; J gene: TRBJ2-1; CDR3 DNA: TGTGCCAGCAGCTTAGAGTGGCAGCCCGGGGGCTACAATGAGCAGTTCTTC; CDR3 protein: CASSLEWQPGGYNEQFF
clone size: .; V gene: TRBV27; D gene: .; J gene: TRBJ2-1; CDR3 DNA: TGTGCCAGCAGTCCGAGACCGGGAGCAATAAATGAGCAGTTCTTC; CDR3 protein: CASSPRPGAINEQFF
clone size: .; V gene: TRBV6-2/TRBV6-3; D gene: TRBD2; J gene: TRBJ2-3; CDR3 DNA: TGTGCCAGCAGTTACTCGACGGGGGGTCGGAGCACGCAGTATTTT; CDR3 protein: CASSYSTGGRSTQYF
clone size: .; V gene: TRBV29-1; D gene: .; J gene: TRBJ2-5; CDR3 DNA: TGCAGCGCAGCGACTTTCCAAGAGACCCAGTACTTC; CDR3 protein: CSAATFQETQYF
clone size: .; V gene: TRBV6-1; D gene: TRBD1; J gene: TRBJ1-6; CDR3 DNA: TGTGCCAGCAGTGAAAACAGGGGGTATTCACCCCTCCACTTT; CDR3 protein: CASSENRGYSPLHF
clone size: few; V gene: TRBV7-2; D gene: .; J gene: TRBJ1-1; CDR3 DNA: TGTGCCAGCAGCCCATACCATACAGGAAACACTGAAGCTTTCTTT; CDR3 protein: CASSPYHTGNTEAFF
clone size: .; V gene: TRBV2; D gene: .; J gene: TRBJ1-2; CDR3 DNA: TGTGCCAGCAGTTACAGGGTCGGCTACACCTTC; CDR3 protein: CASSYRVGYTF
clone size: .; V gene: TRBV27; D gene: TRBD1; J gene: TRBJ2-1; CDR3 DNA: TGTGCCAGCAGTTTACCTTCCGGGACAGGCCTTAAGCAGTTCTTC; CDR3 protein: CASSLPSGTGLKQFF
clone size: .; V gene: TRBV29-1; D gene: .; J gene: TRBJ2-2; CDR3 DNA: TGCAGCGTTGAAGAACTAGCTACCGGGGAGCTGTTTTTT; CDR3 protein: CSVEELATGELFF
clone size: .; V gene: TRBV12-5; D gene: TRBD2; J gene: TRBJ2-3; CDR3 DNA: TGTGCTAGTGGCCGTCGGGCGGGGGCAGATACGCAGTATTTT; CDR3 protein: CASGRRAGADTQYF
clone size: .; V gene: TRBV25-1; D gene: TRBD1; J gene: TRBJ1-1; CDR3 DNA: TGTGCCAGCAGTGAAACCGGGACAGGGGAAACTGAAGCTTTCTTT; CDR3 protein: CASSETGTGETEAFF
clone size: .; V gene: TRBV24-1; D gene: TRBD2; J gene: TRBJ2-1; CDR3 DNA: TGTGCCACCAGTGATTTAGGGACTAGCGGGAGTGATGAGCAGTTCTTC; CDR3 protein: CATSDLGTSGSDEQFF
clone size: .; V gene: TRBV20-1; D gene: .; J gene: TRBJ1-2; CDR3 DNA: TGCAGTGCGGGGACACGGGAAGTCTACACCTTC; CDR3 protein: CSAGTREVYTF
clone size: once; V gene: TRBV9; D gene: .; J gene: TRBJ2-3; CDR3 DNA: TGTGCCAGCAGCGGGGGGGGCACAGATACGCAGTATTTT; CDR3 protein: CASSGGGTDTQYF
clone size: .; V gene: TRBV28; D gene: TRBD2; J gene: TRBJ2-5; CDR3 DNA: TGTGCCAGCAGGATCAGCGGGAGTTTAGAGACCCAGTACTTC; CDR3 protein: CASRISGSLETQYF
clone size: .; V gene: TRBV7-3; D gene: .; J gene: TRBJ1-6; CDR3 DNA: TGTGCCAGCAGTCTCACCAGGGATAATTCACCCCTCCACTTT; CDR3 protein: CASSLTRDNSPLHF
clone size: few; V gene: TRBV7-9; D gene: TRBD1; J gene: TRBJ2-5; CDR3 DNA: TGTGCCAGCAGCCGGACAGGGGCCGAAGAGACCCAGTACTTC; CDR3 protein: CASSRTGAEETQYF
clone size: .; V gene: TRBV7-2; D gene: .; J gene: TRBJ2-7; CDR3 DNA: TGTGCCAGCAGCAATAGCCCGGGACAAATAAACGAGCAGTACTTC; CDR3 protein: CASSNSPGQINEQYF
clone size: .; V gene: TRBV4-2; D gene: TRBD2; J gene: TRBJ2-1; CDR3 DNA: TGTGCCAGCAGCCAAGCTAGCGGGAGCTTTTTAGGGCAGTTCTTC; CDR3 protein: CASSQASGSFLGQFF
clone size: once; V gene: TRBV7-2; D gene: TRBD2; J gene: TRBJ2-1; CDR3 DNA: TGTGCCAGCAGCCTGGGACTAGCGAAATCCGATGAGCAGTTCTTC; CDR3 protein: CASSLGLAKSDEQFF
clone size: once; V gene: TRBV9; D gene: .; J gene: TRBJ2-1; CDR3 DNA: TGTGCCAGCAGCTTTGGGACTGGAAACAATGAGCAGTTCTTC; CDR3 protein: CASSFGTGNNEQFF
clone size: few; V gene: TRBV5-5; D gene: TRBD1; J gene: TRBJ1-5; CDR3 DNA: TGTGCCAGCAGCTCTGGACAGGGCAATCAGCCCCAGCATTTT; CDR3 protein: CASSSGQGNQPQHF
clone size: few; V gene: TRBV28; D gene: TRBD2; J gene: TRBJ2-3; CDR3 DNA: TGTGCCAGCAGCCGACCGACTAGCGGGAGAGGTGCAGATACGCAGTATTTT; CDR3 protein: CASSRPTSGRGADTQYF
clone size: .; V gene: TRBV6-6; D gene: .; J gene: TRBJ2-5; CDR3 DNA: TGTGCCAGCAGTTACTCGGAGGAGACCCAGTACTTC; CDR3 protein: CASSYSEETQYF
clone size: .; V gene: TRBV7-2; D gene: TRBD2; J gene: TRBJ2-1; CDR3 DNA: TGTGCCAGCAGCCTATTCCCGACTAGCGGGAGCTCCTACAATGAGCAGTTCTTC; CDR3 protein: CASSLFPTSGSSYNEQFF
clone size: .; V gene: TRBV5-1; D gene: .; J gene: TRBJ2-1; CDR3 DNA: TGCGCCAGCAGCTTGGCGGACTATGAGCAGTTCTTC; CDR3 protein: CASSLADYEQFF
clone size: .; V gene: TRBV16; D gene: TRBD2; J gene: TRBJ2-3; CDR3 DNA: TGTGCCAGCAGCCAATCATTTAGCGGGAGCACAGATACGCAGTATTTT; CDR3 protein: CASSQSFSGSTDTQYF
clone size: .; V gene: TRBV28; D gene: .; J gene: TRBJ1-3; CDR3 DNA: TGTGCCAGCAGTTTATCGGGGGGGGGAAACACCATATATTTT; CDR3 protein: CASSLSGGGNTIYF
clone size: .; V gene: TRBV24-1; D gene: .; J gene: TRBJ1-2; CDR3 DNA: TGTGCCACCACGACAGGTGAGGGCTTGGGGACCTTC; CDR3 protein: CATTTGEGLGTF
clone size: .; V gene: TRBV5-1; D gene: .; J gene: TRBJ1-3; CDR3 DNA: TGCGCCAGCAGCTTGGATCCCAGGGGATTCTCTGGAAACACCATATATTTT; CDR3 protein: CASSLDPRGFSGNTIYF
clone size: .; V gene: TRBV5-6; D gene: .; J gene: TRBJ1-2; CDR3 DNA: TGTGCCAGCAGCCCCTCATGGGGGCATGGCTACACCTTC; CDR3 protein: CASSPSWGHGYTF
clone size: .; V gene: TRBV6-5; D gene: .; J gene: TRBJ1-2; CDR3 DNA: TGTGCCAGCAGCCTTGAAGGGGCCCTTTATGGCTACACCTTC; CDR3 protein: CASSLEGALYGYTF
clone size: .; V gene: TRBV7-8; D gene: TRBD1; J gene: TRBJ1-6; CDR3 DNA: TGTGCCAGCAGCTTAGGCCAGGGGGCGTCCCTCCACTTT; CDR3 protein: CASSLGQGASLHF
clone size: .; V gene: TRBV2; D gene: .; J gene: TRBJ1-5; CDR3 DNA: TGTGCCAGCAGTGAAGCGATCCTCGAGGGACAGCCCCAGCATTTT; CDR3 protein: CASSEAILEGQPQHF
clone size: .; V gene: TRBV19; D gene: TRBD1; J gene: TRBJ1-1; CDR3 DNA: TGTGCCAGTATCCCGACAGGGGCATTCACTGAAGCTTTCTTT; CDR3 protein: CASIPTGAFTEAFF
clone size: .; V gene: TRBV24-1; D gene: TRBD2; J gene: TRBJ2-1; CDR3 DNA: TGTGCCACCAGTGTAGCTAGCGGGAGTTTGCATGAGCAGTTCTTC; CDR3 protein: CATSVASGSLHEQFF
clone size: .; V gene: TRBV7-2; D gene: TRBD1; J gene: TRBJ1-2; CDR3 DNA: TGTGCCAGCAGCCTAGCCCAGACAGGGATCTATGGCTACACCTTC; CDR3 protein: CASSLAQTGIYGYTF
clone size: .; V gene: TRBV10-3; D gene: TRBD1; J gene: TRBJ1-5; CDR3 DNA: TGTGCCATCAGTGAGTCGGGACAGGGGGCAGACAATCAGCCCCAGCATTTT; CDR3 protein: CAISESGQGADNQPQHF